The sequence of this TCR beta chain was determined in a study of shared clonotypes between healthy human individuals. About this clone itself: Its target is not known.

Study outcomes and limitations: Non-shared clonotypes displayed generation probabilities falling below those of clonotypes present in all four donors.

The CDR3 is 15 amino acids. Germline values: CDR1 SGHKS, CDR2 YYEKEE (reference sequence). V lost 0 bases and J lost 5, with 14 bases in between. The protocol was immunoSEQ multiplex PCR, while the TCRdb copy is restricted to in-frame clones and leaves out a portion. The table shows around 2.1 million clones, with nearly 97% occurring only once. Sequenced: naive CD4+ T cells sorted from blood. The subset is: CD45RA+ positively selected. This receptor was taken from a young man in good health. The chain carries TRBV5-5 and TRBJ1-1; D is ambiguous. The chain's CDR3 is CASSLVEGGTTEAFF. CDR3 bases: TGTGCCAGCAGCTTGGTTGAGGGAGGCACGACTGAAGCTTTCTTT.